A single sample is the source of the 7 T cell receptor beta chains below, sequenced in a study of Graves' ophthalmopathy and Graves' hyperthyroidism. The authors amplified TCR beta CDR3 regions from RNA transcripts. The first-round RT-PCR employed HTBI primers together with the Qiagen OneStep RT-PCR kit. A multiplex PCR was then performed as the second round. TCRdb passed the multiplex PCR reads through MiXCR, listing each CDR3 protein once. The sample comprises 20,000 to 30,000 distinct CDR3 sequences, 45% to 60% of which are singletons, and around 6.2% rests with the top ten. Sequenced sample: peripheral blood. These receptors came from an adult woman with stable Graves' hyperthyroidism.

This clonotype was observed a single time. The junction does not match germline at one end; this may be a read error. This chain joins TRBV6-6 and TRBJ2-7, with TRBD1 matching 9 bases. The CDR3 runs 13 residues. Per germline, CDR1 MNHNY and CDR2 SVGAGI (reference sequence). The CDR3 region is CASRKTGGTGAYF. The CDR3 nucleotides read TGTGCCAGCAGAAAAACAGGGGGCACTGGAGCTTACTTT.

This clonotype is labeled medium-sized. This chain uses TRBV10-2 with TRBJ2-7, with 13 bases lining up with TRBD2. V was pared by 1 base and J by 0 bases, with 6 bases of the junction left unmatched. The CDR3 runs to 18 residues. Germline CDR1 WSHSY, CDR2 SAAADI. This CDR3 is CASSEYRLAGGPSYEQYF. The CDR3 bases are TGCGCCAGCAGTGAGTATCGACTAGCGGGAGGACCCTCCTACGAGCAGTACTTC.

The genes are TRBV20-1 and TRBJ2-7; TRBD2 matches at 15 bases. CDR1 and CDR2 (germline): DFQATT, SNEGSKA (reference sequence). The CDR3 covers 15 residues. V shed 6 bases and J 4 bases; nucleotides not matched to a gene: 7. The CDR3 spells CSATVGLAGGYEQYF. The DNA of the CDR3 is TGCAGTGCAACGGTGGGACTAGCGGGAGGTTACGAGCAGTACTTC.

This clonotype was counted ten times or more. V and J are TRBV19 and TRBJ1-1; no definite D call. The CDR3 has 13 amino acids. The V and J ends lost 7 bases and 8 bases respectively, with 17 bases between them. Germline CDR1 is LNHDA and CDR2 is SQIVND (reference sequence). The CDR3 bases are TGTGCCAGTATGGTTAATGGGAGAAGAGAAGCTTTCTTT. The encoded protein is CASMVNGRREAFF. The variable domain in full, with the rest retrieved from reference TRBV19 and TRBJ1-1, is DGGITQSPKYLFRKEGQNVTLSCEQNLNHDAMYWYRQDPGQGLRLIYYSQIVNDFQKGDIAEGYSVSREKKESFPLTVTSAQKNPTAFYLCASMVNGRREAFFGQGTRLTVV.

This clonotype is medium-sized in the sample. The V call is TRBV19, the J call TRBJ1-4; a weak D match, TRBD1 (5 bases). Trimming pared 3 bases from V and 10 bases from J, leaving 15 bases between. The CDR3 covers 14 residues. Per germline, CDR1 LNHDA and CDR2 SQIVND (reference sequence). Written as DNA, the CDR3 is TGTGCCAGTAGTATTGCGGGATTGAGGGGAAAACTGTTTTTT. It yields the protein CASSIAGLRGKLFF.

This clonotype has a handful of counts. The rearrangement links TRBV20-1 to TRBJ2-7, with D possibly TRBD2 on 6 matching bases. This CDR3 is built from 13 residues. V was cut by 3 bases and J by 3 bases, with 12 bases left in between. Germline V CDR1 and CDR2: DFQATT, SNEGSKA (reference sequence). CDR3 DNA sequence: TGCAGTGCTAGGACTAGTGTAGGCTACGAGCAGTACTTC. It specifies CSARTSVGYEQYF.

This clonotype has at least ten counts. This sequence joins TRBV12-3 or TRBV12-4 and TRBJ1-2; possibly TRBD1 for D (6 bases). V was cut by 6 bases and J by 12 bases, with 14 bases left in between. This CDR3 has 11 residues. The CDR3 DNA reads TGTGCCAGCAGCGCTACAGGGCGAAACACCTTC. Amino acid sequence: CASSATGRNTF.